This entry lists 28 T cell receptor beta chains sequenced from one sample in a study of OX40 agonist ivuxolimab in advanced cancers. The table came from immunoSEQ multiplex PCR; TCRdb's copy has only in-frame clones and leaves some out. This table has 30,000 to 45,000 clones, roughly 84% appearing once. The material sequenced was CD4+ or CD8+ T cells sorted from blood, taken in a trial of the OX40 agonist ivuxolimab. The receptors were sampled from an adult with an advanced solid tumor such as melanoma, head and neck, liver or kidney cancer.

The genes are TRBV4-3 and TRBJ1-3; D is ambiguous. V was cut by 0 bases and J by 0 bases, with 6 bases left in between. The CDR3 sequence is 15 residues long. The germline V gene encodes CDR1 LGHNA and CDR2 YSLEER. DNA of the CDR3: TGCGCCAGCAGCCAAGACAGGAACTCTGGAAACACCATATATTTT. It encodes CASSQDRNSGNTIYF.

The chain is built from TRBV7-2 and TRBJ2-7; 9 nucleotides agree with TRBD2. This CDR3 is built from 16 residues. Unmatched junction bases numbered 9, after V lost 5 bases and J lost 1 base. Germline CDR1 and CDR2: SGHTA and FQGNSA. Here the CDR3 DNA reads TGTGCCAGCAGCCAAGAGGGGCTAGCGGGGTCCTACGAGCAGTACTTC. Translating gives CASSQEGLAGSYEQYF.

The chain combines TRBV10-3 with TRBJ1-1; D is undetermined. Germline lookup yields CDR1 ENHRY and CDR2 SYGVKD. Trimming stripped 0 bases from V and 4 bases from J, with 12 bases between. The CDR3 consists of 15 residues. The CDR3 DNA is TGTGCCATCAGTGAGTCTCTGGGTGGGAGCACTGAAGCTTTCTTT. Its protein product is CAISESLGGSTEAFF.

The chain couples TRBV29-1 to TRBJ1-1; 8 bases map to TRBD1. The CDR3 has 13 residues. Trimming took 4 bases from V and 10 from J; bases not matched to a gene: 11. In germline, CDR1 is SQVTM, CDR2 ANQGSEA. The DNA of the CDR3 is TGCAGCGTTGCCGGGGACAGGAAGGCTCGAGCTTTCTTT. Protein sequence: CSVAGDRKARAFF.

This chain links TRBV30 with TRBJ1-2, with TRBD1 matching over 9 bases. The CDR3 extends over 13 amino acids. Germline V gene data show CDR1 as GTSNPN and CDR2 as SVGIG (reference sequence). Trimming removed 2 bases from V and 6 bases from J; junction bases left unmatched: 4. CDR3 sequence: CAWSSGQGDGYTF. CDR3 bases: TGTGCCTGGAGTTCGGGACAGGGTGATGGCTACACCTTC.

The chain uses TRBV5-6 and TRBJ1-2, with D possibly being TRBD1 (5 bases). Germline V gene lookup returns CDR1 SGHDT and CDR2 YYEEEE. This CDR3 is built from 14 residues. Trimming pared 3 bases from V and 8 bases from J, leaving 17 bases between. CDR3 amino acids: CASSWGTVMEGYTF. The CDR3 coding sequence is TGTGCCAGCAGCTGGGGGACGGTGATGGAAGGCTACACCTTC.

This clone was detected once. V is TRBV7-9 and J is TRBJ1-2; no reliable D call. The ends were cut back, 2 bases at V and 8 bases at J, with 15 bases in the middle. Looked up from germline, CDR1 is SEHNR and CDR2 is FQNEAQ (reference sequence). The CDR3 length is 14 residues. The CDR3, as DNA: TGTGCCAGCAGCTTAATTACGCAGGCTGGAGGCTACACCTTC. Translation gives CASSLITQAGGYTF.

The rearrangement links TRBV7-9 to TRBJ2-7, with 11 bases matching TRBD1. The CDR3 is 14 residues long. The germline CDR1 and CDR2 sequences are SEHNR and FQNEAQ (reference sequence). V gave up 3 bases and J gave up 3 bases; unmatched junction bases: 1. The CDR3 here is CASSFGTGGYEQYF. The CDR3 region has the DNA TGTGCCAGCAGCTTCGGGACAGGGGGCTACGAGCAGTACTTC.

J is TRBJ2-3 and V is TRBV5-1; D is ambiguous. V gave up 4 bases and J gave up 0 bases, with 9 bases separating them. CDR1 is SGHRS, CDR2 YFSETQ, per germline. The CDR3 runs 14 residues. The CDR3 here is CASSNGVSTDTQYF. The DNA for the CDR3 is TGCGCCAGCAGCAATGGGGTTAGCACAGATACGCAGTATTTT.

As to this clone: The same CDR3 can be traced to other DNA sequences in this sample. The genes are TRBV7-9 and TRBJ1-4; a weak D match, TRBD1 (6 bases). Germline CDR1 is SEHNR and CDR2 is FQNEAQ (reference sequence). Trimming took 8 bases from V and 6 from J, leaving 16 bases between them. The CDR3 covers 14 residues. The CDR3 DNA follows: TGTGCCAGCCGTCGGGGGGGCGGGCATGAAAAACTGTTTTTT. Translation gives CASRRGGGHEKLFF.

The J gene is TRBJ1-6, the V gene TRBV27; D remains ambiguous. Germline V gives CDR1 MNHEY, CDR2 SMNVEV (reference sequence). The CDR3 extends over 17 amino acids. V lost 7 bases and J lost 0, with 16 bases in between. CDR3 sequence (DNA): TGTGCCAGCACCCGAAAAGGCCCGAGCTCCTATAATTCACCCCTCCACTTT. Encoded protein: CASTRKGPSSYNSPLHF.

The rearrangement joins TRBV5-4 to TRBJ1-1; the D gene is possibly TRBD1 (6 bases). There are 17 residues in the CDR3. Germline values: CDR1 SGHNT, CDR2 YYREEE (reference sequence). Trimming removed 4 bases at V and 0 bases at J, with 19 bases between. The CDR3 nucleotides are TGTGCCAGCAGCCAACTACAGGGATTGGGGATGAACACTGAAGCTTTCTTT. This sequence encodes CASSQLQGLGMNTEAFF.

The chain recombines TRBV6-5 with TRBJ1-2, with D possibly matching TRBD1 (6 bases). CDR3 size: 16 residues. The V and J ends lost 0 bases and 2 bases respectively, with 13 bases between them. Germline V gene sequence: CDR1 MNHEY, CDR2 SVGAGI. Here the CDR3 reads CASSYSMQGTNYGYTF. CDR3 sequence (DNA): TGTGCCAGCAGTTACTCGATGCAGGGGACCAACTATGGCTACACCTTC.

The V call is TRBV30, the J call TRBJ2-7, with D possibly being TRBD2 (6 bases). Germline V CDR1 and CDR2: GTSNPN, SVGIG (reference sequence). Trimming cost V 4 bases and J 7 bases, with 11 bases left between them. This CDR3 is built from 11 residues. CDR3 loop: CAWKLAGEQYF. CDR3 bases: TGTGCCTGGAAGCTTGCGGGAGAGCAGTACTTC.

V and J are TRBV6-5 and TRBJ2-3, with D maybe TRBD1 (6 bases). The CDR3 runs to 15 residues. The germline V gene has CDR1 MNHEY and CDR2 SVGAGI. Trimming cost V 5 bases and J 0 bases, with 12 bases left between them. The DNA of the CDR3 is TGTGCCAGCAGTGCCCTCAGGGGAAGCACAGATACGCAGTATTTT. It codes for CASSALRGSTDTQYF.

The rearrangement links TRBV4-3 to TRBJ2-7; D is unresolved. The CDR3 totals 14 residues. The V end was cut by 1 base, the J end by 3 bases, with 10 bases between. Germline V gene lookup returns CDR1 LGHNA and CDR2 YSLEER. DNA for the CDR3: TGCGCCAGCAGCCAAGGACCGGAGCTCTACGAGCAGTACTTC. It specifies CASSQGPELYEQYF.

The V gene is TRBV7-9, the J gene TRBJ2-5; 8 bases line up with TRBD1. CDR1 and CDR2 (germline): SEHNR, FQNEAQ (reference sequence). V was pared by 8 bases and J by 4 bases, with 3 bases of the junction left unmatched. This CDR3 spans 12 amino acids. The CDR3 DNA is TGTGCCAGCCGGACAGGGCCAGAGACCCAGTACTTC. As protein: CASRTGPETQYF.

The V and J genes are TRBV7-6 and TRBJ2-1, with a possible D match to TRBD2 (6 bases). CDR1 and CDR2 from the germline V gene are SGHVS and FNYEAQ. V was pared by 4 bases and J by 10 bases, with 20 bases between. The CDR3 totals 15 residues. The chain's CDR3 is CASSSSRGTGLEQFF. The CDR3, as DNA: TGTGCCAGCAGCTCCTCTCGGGGGACTGGTTTGGAGCAGTTCTTC.

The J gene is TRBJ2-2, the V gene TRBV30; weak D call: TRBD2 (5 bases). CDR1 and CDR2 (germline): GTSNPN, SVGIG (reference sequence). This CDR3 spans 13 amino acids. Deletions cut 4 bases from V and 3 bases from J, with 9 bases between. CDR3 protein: CAWKRDYTGELFF. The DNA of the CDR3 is TGTGCCTGGAAGAGGGATTACACCGGGGAGCTGTTTTTT.

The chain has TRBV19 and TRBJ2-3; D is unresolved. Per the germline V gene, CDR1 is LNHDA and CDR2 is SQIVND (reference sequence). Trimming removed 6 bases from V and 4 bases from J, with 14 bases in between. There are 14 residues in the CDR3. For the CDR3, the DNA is TGTGCCAGTAGGCACAACGGTCTCCCAGATACGCAGTATTTT. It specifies CASRHNGLPDTQYF.

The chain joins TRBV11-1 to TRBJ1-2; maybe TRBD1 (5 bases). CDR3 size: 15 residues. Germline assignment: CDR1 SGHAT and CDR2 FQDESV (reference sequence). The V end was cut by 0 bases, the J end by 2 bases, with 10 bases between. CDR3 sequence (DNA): TGTGCCAGCAGCTTAGCTAGCAGGGAGAACTATGGCTACACCTTC. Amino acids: CASSLASRENYGYTF.

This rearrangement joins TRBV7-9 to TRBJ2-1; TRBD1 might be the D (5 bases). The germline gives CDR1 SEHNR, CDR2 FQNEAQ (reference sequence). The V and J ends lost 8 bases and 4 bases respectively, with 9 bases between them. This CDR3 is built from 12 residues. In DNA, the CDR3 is TGTGCCAGCCTGACAGATTACAATGAGCAGTTCTTC. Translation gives CASLTDYNEQFF.

The CDR3 DNA follows: TGTGCCAGCAACTCACCGGGACAGGGAAACACCATATATTTT. Translating gives CASNSPGQGNTIYF. The rearrangement links TRBV2 to TRBJ1-3, with 7 bases lining up with TRBD1. Germline loops: CDR1 SNHLY, CDR2 FYNNEI. J gave up 4 bases and V 7 bases, and 7 bases lay outside the gene matches. The CDR3 length is 14 residues.

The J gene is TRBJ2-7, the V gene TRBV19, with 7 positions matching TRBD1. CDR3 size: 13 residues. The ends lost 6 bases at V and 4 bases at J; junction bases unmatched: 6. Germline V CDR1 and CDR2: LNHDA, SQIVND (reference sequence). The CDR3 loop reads CASSIPGQYEQYF. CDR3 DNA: TGTGCCAGTAGCATTCCGGGACAGTACGAGCAGTACTTC.

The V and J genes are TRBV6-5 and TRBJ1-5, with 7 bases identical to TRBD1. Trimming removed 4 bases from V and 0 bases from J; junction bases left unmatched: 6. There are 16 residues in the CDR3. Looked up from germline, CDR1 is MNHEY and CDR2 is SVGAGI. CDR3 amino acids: CASSLVRGYSNQPQHF. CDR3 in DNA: TGTGCCAGCAGTTTGGTCAGGGGGTATAGCAATCAGCCCCAGCATTTT.

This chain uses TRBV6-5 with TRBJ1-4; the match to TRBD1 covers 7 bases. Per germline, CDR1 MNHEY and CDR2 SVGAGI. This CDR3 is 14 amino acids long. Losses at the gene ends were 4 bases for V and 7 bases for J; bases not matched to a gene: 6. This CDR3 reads CASSFQGVGEKLFF. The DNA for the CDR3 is TGTGCCAGCAGTTTTCAGGGGGTTGGTGAAAAACTGTTTTTT.

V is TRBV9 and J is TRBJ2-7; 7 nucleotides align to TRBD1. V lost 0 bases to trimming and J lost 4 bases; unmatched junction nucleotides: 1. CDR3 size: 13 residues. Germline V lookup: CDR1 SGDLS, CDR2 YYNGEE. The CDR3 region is CASSVEGAYEQYF. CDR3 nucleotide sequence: TGTGCCAGCAGCGTAGAGGGGGCGTACGAGCAGTACTTC.

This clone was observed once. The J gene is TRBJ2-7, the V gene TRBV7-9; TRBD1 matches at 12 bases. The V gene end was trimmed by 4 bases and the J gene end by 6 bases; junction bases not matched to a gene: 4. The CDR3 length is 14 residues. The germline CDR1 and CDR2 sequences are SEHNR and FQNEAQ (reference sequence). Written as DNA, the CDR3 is TGTGCCAGCAGCTCATGGGACAGGGGGCGCGAGCAGTACTTC. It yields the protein CASSSWDRGREQYF.